These 31 T cell receptor beta chains originate from one sample sequenced in a study of low-dose radiotherapy and immunotherapy resistance in tumors. The time point is: before trial treatment. Alpha- and beta-chain coverage of first-strand cDNA came from TRAV- and TRBV-specific primers. Over approximately 19 PCR cycles, TCRs were amplified from a constant-region primer and V-primer adapter. From the reads, TCRdb called clonotypes with MiXCR, one entry per CDR3 protein. The top ten clones hold under 7.5% of a sample with some 85,000 distinct CDR3 sequences, 18% of them seen once. The source was PBMCs, collected before treatment. The receptor set was obtained from a male donor with prostate cancer.

This clonotype occurred many times. The chain joins TRBV27 to TRBJ1-1; D is perhaps TRBD1 (6 bases). V was cut by 3 bases and J by 2 bases, with 19 bases left in between. This CDR3 comprises 17 residues. Germline loops: CDR1 MNHEY, CDR2 SMNVEV (reference sequence). CDR3 residues: CASSLTGGPRRNTEAFF. CDR3 DNA: TGTGCCAGCAGTTTGACGGGGGGGCCTCGCCGAAACACTGAAGCTTTCTTT.

This clonotype was picked up many times. This chain connects TRBV29-1 to TRBJ2-3; D gene uncertain. The ends were cut back, 3 bases at V and 4 bases at J, with 14 bases in the middle. Germline values: CDR1 SQVTM, CDR2 ANQGSEA. CDR3 length: 14 amino acids. Here the CDR3 reads CSVDEGPISDTQYF. The CDR3 nucleotides are TGCAGCGTTGACGAAGGCCCGATCTCAGATACGCAGTATTTT.

This clonotype showed up many times. The gene calls are TRBV29-1 and TRBJ1-5; no reliable D call. V was cut by 2 bases and J by 5 bases, with 10 bases left in between. CDR1 SQVTM and CDR2 ANQGSEA come from the germline V gene. This CDR3 region has 13 residues. The CDR3 bases are TGCAGCGTTGAAACGACCTCTGATCAGCCCCAGCATTTT. This translates into CSVETTSDQPQHF.

Many counts were recorded for this clonotype. This chain links TRBV24-1 with TRBJ2-7, with D unresolved. The CDR3 is 12 residues long. Trimming pared 5 bases from V and 6 bases from J, leaving 10 bases between. From germline, CDR1 is KGHDR and CDR2 SFDVKD. The chain's CDR3 is CATSGGSPEQYF. The CDR3 nucleotides read TGTGCCACCAGTGGCGGATCCCCCGAGCAGTACTTC.

In its sample, this clonotype was seen many times. The chain uses TRBV27 and TRBJ2-7, with D possibly TRBD1 on 6 matching bases. Germline V gene lookup returns CDR1 MNHEY and CDR2 SMNVEV (reference sequence). There are 15 residues in the CDR3. The ends were cut back, 3 bases at V and 3 bases at J, with 15 bases in the middle. CDR3 coding DNA: TGTGCCAGCAGTTTGGTTGGGACAACTAGCTACGAGCAGTACTTC. Translating it yields CASSLVGTTSYEQYF.

This clonotype was counted ten times or more. The J gene is TRBJ1-6, the V gene TRBV2; a weak D match, TRBD1 (6 bases). The CDR3 covers 14 residues. Germline assignment: CDR1 SNHLY and CDR2 FYNNEI. The germline V and J ends were trimmed by 7 bases and 3 bases, with 10 bases remaining between them. The CDR3 loop is CASIQDSYNSPLHF. DNA for the CDR3: TGTGCCAGCATTCAGGACAGCTATAATTCACCCCTCCACTTT.

The rearrangement uses TRBV7-2 and TRBJ2-1; TRBD1 agrees at 10 bases. The CDR3 totals 15 residues. The J segment lost 8 bases and the V segment lost 5 bases, leaving 9 bases of the junction unmatched. The germline V gene encodes CDR1 SGHTA and CDR2 FQGNSA. The CDR3 sequence is CASSRPGQGIYEQFF. The CDR3 nucleotides are TGTGCCAGCAGCAGACCGGGACAGGGGATCTATGAGCAGTTCTTC.

Comment on this clonotype: This likely reflects a read error, since a far larger clone is one base away. The genes are TRBV14 and TRBJ2-7, with 9 positions matching TRBD1. Trimming at V came to 3 bases and at J to 7 bases, leaving 13 bases not matched to a gene. Germline CDR1 reads SGHDN; CDR2 reads FVKESK. The CDR3 extends over 16 amino acids. DNA for the CDR3: TGTGCCAGCAGCCAGGTACCGGGACAGGGCGACAATGAGCAGTACTTC. Translation: CASSQVPGQGDNEQYF.

The chain carries TRBV20-1 and TRBJ2-1; the match to TRBD1 covers 9 bases. V lost 0 bases to trimming and J lost 8 bases; unmatched junction nucleotides: 8. The germline V gene has CDR1 DFQATT and CDR2 SNEGSKA (reference sequence). This CDR3 comprises 15 residues. Here the CDR3 reads CSARDQGQGRDEQFF. The CDR3 DNA reads TGCAGTGCTAGAGATCAGGGACAGGGTAGGGATGAGCAGTTCTTC.

To note about this clonotype: A far larger clone is one base from this, pointing to a likely read error. The rearrangement joins TRBV23-1 to TRBJ2-1; maybe TRBD1 (6 bases). The J call may be mistaken, given a closer DNA end match to TRBJ2-7. TRBV23-1 is filed as an ORF, its function uncertain. The CDR3 has 17 amino acids. DNA for the CDR3: TGCGCCAGCAGAGAAGGGGCCCCCCCGGGACAAATCTACGAGCAGTACTTC. The encoded protein is CASREGAPPGQIYEQYF.

This clonotype was observed at least ten times. CDR3 bases: TGTGCCTGGAGTGTACTAAGCGGGAGCACGAACACCGGGGAGCTGTTTTTT. Translated: CAWSVLSGSTNTGELFF. This sequence joins TRBV30 and TRBJ2-2; TRBD2 aligns across 8 bases. This CDR3 comprises 17 residues. V was pared by 0 bases and J by 0 bases, with 6 bases of the junction left unmatched. Germline V lookup: CDR1 GTSNPN, CDR2 SVGIG (reference sequence).

This clonotype came up a few times. The chain has TRBV2 and TRBJ2-7, with D perhaps TRBD1 (6 bases). Trimming took 0 bases from V and 0 from J, leaving 9 bases between them. CDR3 length: 15 residues. Germline assignment: CDR1 SNHLY and CDR2 FYNNEI. The CDR3 sequence is CASSEAGGYSYEQYF. The CDR3 region has the DNA TGTGCCAGCAGTGAAGCAGGGGGTTACTCCTACGAGCAGTACTTC.

This clonotype occurred many times. The chain links TRBV2 to TRBJ1-6; 9 bases map to TRBD1. Per the germline V gene, CDR1 is SNHLY and CDR2 is FYNNEI. V trimming: 5 bases; J trimming: 4 bases; junction bases outside the gene matches: 9. This CDR3 contains 17 residues. The CDR3 DNA is TGTGCCAGCAGTCCTTACAGGGGGCGCTTTTATAATTCACCCCTCCACTTT. It translates to CASSPYRGRFYNSPLHF.

The chain uses TRBV7-3 and TRBJ2-2, with no clear D. Germline CDR1 is SGHTA and CDR2 is FQGTGA. Trimming shortened V by 7 bases and J by 0 bases, and 9 bases separated the two germline ends. CDR3 size: 14 residues. The CDR3: CASTSDANTGELFF. The CDR3 region has the DNA TGTGCCAGCACCTCGGATGCGAACACCGGGGAGCTGTTTTTT.

This clonotype was seen ten or more times. CDR3: CASSLGVGGGDSYNEQFF. As DNA, the CDR3 is TGTGCCAGCAGCTTAGGAGTGGGCGGGGGAGATTCGTACAATGAGCAGTTCTTC. V is TRBV7-2 and J is TRBJ2-1; 7 nucleotides align to TRBD2. Per germline, CDR1 SGHTA and CDR2 FQGNSA. The trim removed 1 base at V and 4 bases at J, leaving 13 bases unmatched. The CDR3 is 18 residues long.

Notes on this clonotype: This likely reflects a read error, since a far larger clone is one base away. The chain recombines TRBV4-1 with TRBJ2-1; 8 bases fit TRBD2. Germline CDR1 and CDR2: MGHRA and YSYEKL. The junction had 15 bases not matched to a gene; V was cut back by 4 bases and J by 10 bases. This CDR3 has 16 residues. The CDR3 region is CASSRKERGISYEQFF. Written as DNA, the CDR3 is TGCGCCAGCAGCCGGAAGGAGCGGGGGATCTCCTACGAGCAGTTCTTC.

At least ten counts were recorded for this clonotype. The CDR3 sequence: CASSLQGIRDEQFF. The CDR3 nucleotides read TGTGCCAGCAGCTTACAGGGGATTAGGGATGAGCAGTTCTTC. This chain joins TRBV11-2 and TRBJ2-1; D is perhaps TRBD1 (6 bases). Germline V gene data show CDR1 as SGHAT and CDR2 as FQNNGV. V shed 2 bases and J shed 8 bases, with 13 bases lying between them. The CDR3 has 14 amino acids. Full variable domain (rest looked up from reference TRBV11-2 and TRBJ2-1): EAGVAQSPRYKIIEKRQSVAFWCNPISGHATLYWYQQILGQGPKLLIQFQNNGVVDDSQLPKDRFSAERLKGVDSTLKIQPAKLEDSAVYLCASSLQGIRDEQFFGPGTRLTVL.

The chain couples TRBV5-6 to TRBJ2-7; no firm D call. The CDR3 is 14 residues long. The germline V gene has CDR1 SGHDT and CDR2 YYEEEE. The germline V and J ends were trimmed by 1 base and 0 bases, with 8 bases remaining between them. CDR3: CASSLRYSSYEQYF. For the CDR3, the DNA is TGTGCCAGCAGCTTGCGGTACAGCTCCTACGAGCAGTACTTC.

This clonotype was detected many times. The chain uses TRBV18 and TRBJ1-2, with a possible D match to TRBD1 (6 bases). This CDR3 is built from 15 residues. Trimming removed 0 bases at V and 3 bases at J, with 11 bases between. CDR1 and CDR2 from the germline V gene are KGHSH and LQKENI. The CDR3 nucleotides read TGTGCCAGCTCACCACCGGCAGGGGTGGACTATGGCTACACCTTC. Translation: CASSPPAGVDYGYTF.

This clonotype was seen at least ten times. The chain combines TRBV28 with TRBJ2-7; 7 positions agree with TRBD2. Germline CDR1 reads MDHEN; CDR2 reads SYDVKM. This CDR3 spans 14 amino acids. After removal of 3 bases from V and 6 bases from J, the junction contained 8 bases not matched to a gene. CDR3 DNA sequence: TGTGCCAGCAGTTTGGGCGGGGGATCTGGCGAGCAGTACTTC. This encodes CASSLGGGSGEQYF. The variable domain in full, completed from reference TRBV28 and TRBJ2-7, reads DVKVTQSSRYLVKRTGEKVFLECVQDMDHENMFWYRQDPGLGLRLIYFSYDVKMKEKGDIPEGYSVSREKKERFSLILESASTNQTSMYLCASSLGGGSGEQYFGPGTRLTVT.

The CDR3 reads CASSLAITRGNEQFF. CDR3 in DNA: TGTGCCAGCAGCTTAGCGATAACGAGAGGCAATGAGCAGTTCTTC. V gene TRBV7-2 combines with J gene TRBJ2-1; D gene ambiguous. CDR1 is SGHTA, CDR2 FQGNSA, per germline. The CDR3 has 15 residues. With 0 bases removed from V and 6 bases from J, the gap between germline ends came to 12 bases.

This clonotype was observed at least ten times. DNA of the CDR3: TGTGCCACCACTGGACAGGTCGGCACAGATACGCAGTATTTT. It is translated as CATTGQVGTDTQYF. The rearrangement links TRBV10-3 to TRBJ2-3, with 7 bases aligning to TRBD1. Germline values: CDR1 ENHRY, CDR2 SYGVKD. The CDR3 has 14 residues. With 10 bases clipped from V and 1 base from J, the junction kept 8 bases outside the gene matches.

At least ten counts were recorded for this clonotype. V is TRBV12-3 or TRBV12-4 and J is TRBJ2-1, with 12 positions matching TRBD2. The CDR3 consists of 16 residues. V was clipped by 7 bases and J by 4 bases; unmatched bases: 8. CDR3 nucleotide sequence: TGTGCCAGCACCCTCCGGACTAGCGGGGATTACAATGAGCAGTTCTTC. Protein: CASTLRTSGDYNEQFF.

The table lists this clonotype with many counts. The V gene is TRBV5-1, the J gene TRBJ2-3, with D possibly TRBD2 on 5 matching bases. CDR3 length equals 15 residues. Trimming shortened V by 4 bases and J by 0 bases, and 12 bases separated the two germline ends. From germline, CDR1 is SGHRS and CDR2 YFSETQ. The CDR3 loop reads CASSAATRSTDTQYF. DNA of the CDR3: TGCGCCAGCAGCGCGGCCACTAGAAGCACAGATACGCAGTATTTT.

This clonotype was recorded many times. The chain links TRBV14 to TRBJ2-2; a possible D gene is TRBD1 (6 bases). V was shortened by 2 bases and J by 6 bases, with 13 bases between the two germline ends. This CDR3 comprises 15 residues. The germline CDR1 and CDR2 sequences are SGHDN and FVKESK. CDR3 sequence (DNA): TGTGCCAGCAGCCAAAGGTTCTCAGGGGCCGGGGAGCTGTTTTTT. Translation: CASSQRFSGAGELFF.

This clonotype has at least ten counts. The chain uses TRBV10-3 and TRBJ2-7, with D possibly called TRBD1 or TRBD2 (5 bases each). CDR3 size: 12 residues. V was clipped by 10 bases and J by 1 base, with 11 bases between them. Germline V lookup: CDR1 ENHRY, CDR2 SYGVKD. The CDR3, as DNA: TGTGCCACCCGCGAGGGGTCCTACGAGCAGTACTTC. This codes for CATREGSYEQYF.

Note on this clonotype: A much larger clone differs by one base, so this may be a read error. The genes are TRBV4-3 and TRBJ1-1; D gene uncertain. This CDR3 is built from 16 residues. The ends were cut back, 2 bases at V and 4 bases at J, with 17 bases in the middle. The germline V gene encodes CDR1 LGHNA and CDR2 YSLEER. The chain's CDR3 is CASSQLSVGLGTEAFF. The CDR3 DNA is TGCGCCAGCAGCCAACTTTCGGTAGGTCTCGGCACTGAAGCTTTCTTT.

There are many counts of this clonotype. The J gene is TRBJ2-5, the V gene TRBV5-4; 12 bases align to TRBD1. After removal of 4 bases from V and 0 bases from J, the junction contained 10 bases not matched to a gene. Germline lookup yields CDR1 SGHNT and CDR2 YYREEE (reference sequence). This CDR3 is built from 18 residues. CDR3 coding DNA: TGTGCCAGCAGCCCACCGGGACAGGGGGCGCGATACCAAGAGACCCAGTACTTC. This encodes CASSPPGQGARYQETQYF. Supplemented by reference TRBV5-4 and TRBJ2-5, the full variable domain reads ETGVTQSPTHLIKTRGQQVTLRCSSQSGHNTVSWYQQALGQGPQFIFQYYREEENGRGNFPPRFSGLQFPNYSSELNVNALELDDSALYLCASSPPGQGARYQETQYFGPGTRLLVL.

There are many counts of this clonotype. The chain is built from TRBV6-5 and TRBJ2-1; D gene uncertain. Germline CDR1 reads MNHEY; CDR2 reads SVGAGI. This CDR3 has 15 residues. V dropped 2 bases and J dropped 0 bases, with 8 bases sitting between them. The CDR3 DNA is TGTGCCAGCAGTTACAAGCTAGGCTCCTACAATGAGCAGTTCTTC. This codes for CASSYKLGSYNEQFF.

This clonotype was picked up many times. The chain combines TRBV5-3 with TRBJ2-5; tentative D call: TRBD2 (6 bases). TRBV5-3 is labeled an ORF, and its function is uncertain. The CDR3 runs 17 residues. Trimming pared 8 bases from V and 2 bases from J, leaving 25 bases between. The CDR3 DNA reads as TGTGCCAGCAGCCGGGGGTTGGAGGGGTTCACTCAAGAGACCCAGTACTTC. Protein sequence: CASSRGLEGFTQETQYF.

This clonotype was detected ten times or more. V and J are TRBV21-1 and TRBJ2-4; TRBD2, the table's D call, was not compared with the DNA. TRBV21-1 is assigned pseudogene status. This CDR3 spans 18 amino acids. The CDR3 loop reads CASSKEWDCRLAKNIQYF. The CDR3 DNA reads TGTGCCAGCAGCAAAGAATGGGACTGTAGGTTAGCCAAAAACATTCAGTACTTC.